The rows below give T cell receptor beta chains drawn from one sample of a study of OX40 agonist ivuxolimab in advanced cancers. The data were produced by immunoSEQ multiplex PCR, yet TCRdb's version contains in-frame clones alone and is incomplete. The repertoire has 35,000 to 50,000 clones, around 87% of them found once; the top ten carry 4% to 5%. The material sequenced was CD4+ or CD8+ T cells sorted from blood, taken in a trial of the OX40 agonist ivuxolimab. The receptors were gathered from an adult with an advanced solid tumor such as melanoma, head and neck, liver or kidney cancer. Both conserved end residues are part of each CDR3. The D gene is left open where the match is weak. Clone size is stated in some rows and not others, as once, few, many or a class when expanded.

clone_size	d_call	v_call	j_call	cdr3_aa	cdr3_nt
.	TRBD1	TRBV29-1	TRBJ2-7	CSVGLTGGSYEQYF	TGCAGCGTTGGTTTGACAGGGGGCAGCTACGAGCAGTACTTC
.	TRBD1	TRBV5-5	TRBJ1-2	CASSGRTGGAYGYTF	TGTGCCAGCAGCGGACGGACAGGGGGCGCTTATGGCTACACCTTC
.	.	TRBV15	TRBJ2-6	CATSRRWTPGANVLTF	TGTGCCACCAGCAGACGATGGACTCCTGGGGCCAACGTCCTGACTTTC
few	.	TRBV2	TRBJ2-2	CASSEVGATGELFF	TGTGCCAGCAGTGAAGTCGGGGCCACCGGGGAGCTGTTTTTT
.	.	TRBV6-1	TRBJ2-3	CASSVVGAADTQYF	TGTGCCAGCAGTGTGGTGGGGGCCGCAGATACGCAGTATTTT
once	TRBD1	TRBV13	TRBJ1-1	CASSLSGGRSNTEAFF	TGTGCCAGCAGCTTATCAGGGGGCCGGTCGAACACTGAAGCTTTCTTT
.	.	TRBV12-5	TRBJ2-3	CASGFLDTQYF	TGTGCTAGTGGTTTTTTAGATACGCAGTATTTT
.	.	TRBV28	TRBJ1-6	CASHRTLNSPLHF	TGTGCCAGCCACCGGACCTTAAATTCACCCCTCCACTTT
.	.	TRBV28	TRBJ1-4	CASRVGGGRREKLFF	TGTGCCAGCAGGGTAGGGGGGGGCCGCCGGGAAAAACTGTTTTTT
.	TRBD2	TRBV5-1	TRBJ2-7	CASSSAGLAGGQGEQYF	TGCGCCAGCAGCTCTGCTGGGCTAGCGGGAGGGCAGGGCGAGCAGTACTTC
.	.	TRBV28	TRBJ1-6	CASTLTRYNSPLHF	TGTGCCAGCACCCTCACTAGGTATAATTCACCCCTCCACTTT
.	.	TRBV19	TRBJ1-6	CASTITTGNNSPLHF	TGTGCCAGTACCATAACGACTGGGAATAATTCACCCCTCCACTTT
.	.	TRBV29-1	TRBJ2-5	CSVLIPAFRETQYF	TGCAGCGTCCTAATTCCAGCGTTTCGAGAGACCCAGTACTTC
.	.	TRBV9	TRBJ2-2	CASSAPRGSTGELFF	TGTGCCAGCAGCGCCCCGAGGGGGAGCACCGGGGAGCTGTTTTTT
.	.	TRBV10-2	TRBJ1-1	CASSDTLAAGVTEAFF	TGCGCCAGCAGTGACACCCTCGCTGCGGGGGTTACTGAAGCTTTCTTT
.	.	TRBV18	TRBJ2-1	CASSPPDGHNEQFF	TGTGCCAGCTCACCACCTGATGGCCACAATGAGCAGTTCTTC
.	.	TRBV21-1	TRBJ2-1	CASSKKRAGRAYNEQFF	TGTGCCAGCAGCAAAAAGAGGGCCGGGAGGGCCTACAATGAGCAGTTCTTC